Below are 2 T cell receptor beta chains sequenced from a single sample in a study of OX40 agonist ivuxolimab in advanced cancers. Sequenced by immunoSEQ multiplex PCR; TCRdb stores in-frame clones only, minus some. The sample lists about 76,000 clones, over 75% occurring once. This specimen consisted of CD4+ or CD8+ T cells sorted from blood, obtained in a trial of the OX40 agonist ivuxolimab. The receptors stem from an adult with an advanced solid tumor such as melanoma, head and neck, liver or kidney cancer.

Regarding this clone: The junction does not match germline at one end; this may be a read error. The V call is TRBV5-8, the J call TRBJ2-7, with TRBD2 matching over 7 bases. The CDR3 is 16 residues long. From germline, CDR1 is SGHTS and CDR2 YDEGEE. The CDR3 spells CASSQDEGGSFYEQYF. The CDR3 coding sequence is TGCGCCAGCAGCCAAGATGAGGGAGGGTCATTCTACGAGCAGTACTTC.

This clone was seen more than once but under ten times. The rearrangement links TRBV11-3 to TRBJ2-1; no firm D call. This CDR3 spans 14 amino acids. V was pared by 1 base and J by 0 bases, with 4 bases between. The germline V gene has CDR1 SGHNT and CDR2 YENEEA. The CDR3 here is CASSLGGSYNEQFF. CDR3 bases: TGTGCCAGCAGCTTAGGGGGCTCCTACAATGAGCAGTTCTTC.